Following are 2 T cell receptor beta chains from one sample sequenced in a study of blood T cell repertoires in COVID-19. Profiling relied on immunoSEQ multiplex PCR, and the TCRdb table lists in-frame clones only, not all of them. The table records more than 140,000 clones, 70% to 90% of them present only once. Sequencing input: peripheral blood. The source is a woman aged 55-69 years with acute or convalescent COVID-19.

The V call is TRBV18, the J call TRBJ2-1; TRBD2 matches 9 bases. The CDR3 consists of 15 residues. Trimming removed 4 bases from V and 3 bases from J; junction bases left unmatched: 4. The germline V gene has CDR1 KGHSH and CDR2 LQKENI. Here the CDR3 DNA reads TGTGCCAGCTCACGGCGGGGGGGGAACTACAATGAGCAGTTCTTC. Protein sequence: CASSRRGGNYNEQFF.

This clone was seen just once. The chain couples TRBV11-3 to TRBJ1-1, with TRBD1 as a possible D gene (6 bases). This CDR3 has 15 amino acids. V lost 0 bases and J lost 4, with 12 bases in between. Germline-derived CDR1 and CDR2 are SGHNT and YENEEA. The CDR3 loop is CASSLETGSSTEAFF. CDR3 in DNA: TGTGCCAGCAGCTTAGAGACAGGTTCGAGCACTGAAGCTTTCTTT.